Listed below are T cell receptor beta chains from one sample, sequenced in a study of blood T cell repertoires in COVID-19. Clones were sequenced by immunoSEQ multiplex PCR, and TCRdb holds only the in-frame ones, with some missing. The data hold about 190,000 clones, with 70% to 85% observed a single time. Sequencing was performed on PBMCs or T cells enriched from blood (not recorded which). These receptors originate from a woman in her sixties or seventies with acute COVID-19. Both conserved end residues are part of each CDR3. D genes are given only for firm matches. The size field is filled for only some rows; it gives once, few, many or a size class.

v_call: TRBV30; j_call: TRBJ1-2; d_call: -; clone_size: -; cdr3_nt: TGTGCCTGGAGTGTACCGCAGGTCTATGGCTACACCTTC; cdr3_aa: CAWSVPQVYGYTF
v_call: TRBV24-1; j_call: TRBJ2-2; d_call: TRBD2; clone_size: -; cdr3_nt: TGTGCCACTTCATCCCCGGGGCGGGAGGCTGGGGAGCTGTTTTTT; cdr3_aa: CATSSPGREAGELFF
v_call: TRBV9; j_call: TRBJ1-1; d_call: TRBD1; clone_size: -; cdr3_nt: TGTGCCAGCAGCTCGAGACCCTCGCAGGGGGCTAGCACTGAAGCTTTCTTT; cdr3_aa: CASSSRPSQGASTEAFF
v_call: TRBV7-6; j_call: TRBJ1-1; d_call: TRBD1; clone_size: once; cdr3_nt: TGTGCCAGCAGCCGAGGGGGCCCTGAAGCTTTCTTT; cdr3_aa: CASSRGGPEAFF
v_call: TRBV19; j_call: TRBJ1-4; d_call: TRBD1; clone_size: once; cdr3_nt: TGTGCCAGTACCCCTGGGACAGGGGGAACTAATGAAAAACTGTTTTTT; cdr3_aa: CASTPGTGGTNEKLFF
v_call: TRBV6-5; j_call: TRBJ1-2; d_call: -; clone_size: -; cdr3_nt: TGTGCCAGCTCAGCTGGGCAGGGGCGATACAATGGCTACACCTTC; cdr3_aa: CASSAGQGRYNGYTF
v_call: TRBV28; j_call: TRBJ2-5; d_call: TRBD2; clone_size: -; cdr3_nt: TGTGCCAGCGGTACCGGGACTAGCAGAAGAGAGACCCAGTACTTC; cdr3_aa: CASGTGTSRRETQYF
v_call: TRBV10-3; j_call: TRBJ2-2; d_call: -; clone_size: -; cdr3_nt: TGTGCCATCAGTGACCGAGAGGGAATTCCCGGGGAGCTGTTTTTT; cdr3_aa: CAISDREGIPGELFF
v_call: TRBV2; j_call: TRBJ2-1; d_call: TRBD2; clone_size: -; cdr3_nt: TGTGCCACCAAGGGAGTGGCGGGGGGGCCGGGTGAGCAGTTCTTC; cdr3_aa: CATKGVAGGPGEQFF
v_call: TRBV25-1; j_call: TRBJ1-1; d_call: -; clone_size: -; cdr3_nt: TGTGCCAGCAGTGGACGGGGAAGTATTTGGAACACTGAAGCTTTCTTT; cdr3_aa: CASSGRGSIWNTEAFF
v_call: TRBV24-1; j_call: TRBJ1-1; d_call: TRBD1; clone_size: -; cdr3_nt: TGTGCCGCACAGGGGGCAATGAACACTGAAGCTTTCTTT; cdr3_aa: CAAQGAMNTEAFF
v_call: TRBV18; j_call: TRBJ1-3; d_call: TRBD1; clone_size: once; cdr3_nt: TGTGCCAGCTCACCCCCCAGGGGGTCCGGTGGAAACACCATATATTTT; cdr3_aa: CASSPPRGSGGNTIYF